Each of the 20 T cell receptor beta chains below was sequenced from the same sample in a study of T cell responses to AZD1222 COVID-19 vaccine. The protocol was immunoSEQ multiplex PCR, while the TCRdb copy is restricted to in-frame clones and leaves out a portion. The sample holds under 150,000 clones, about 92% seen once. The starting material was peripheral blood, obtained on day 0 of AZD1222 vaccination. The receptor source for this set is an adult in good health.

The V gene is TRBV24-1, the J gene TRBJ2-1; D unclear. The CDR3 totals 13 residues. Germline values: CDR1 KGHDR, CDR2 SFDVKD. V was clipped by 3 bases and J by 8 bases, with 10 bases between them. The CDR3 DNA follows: TGTGCCACCAGTGATCCCTACCGTTATGAGCAGTTCTTC. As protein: CATSDPYRYEQFF.

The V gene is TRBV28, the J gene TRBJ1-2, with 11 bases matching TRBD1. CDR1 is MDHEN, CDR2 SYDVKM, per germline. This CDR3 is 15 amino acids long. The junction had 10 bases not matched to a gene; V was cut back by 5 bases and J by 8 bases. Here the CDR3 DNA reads TGTGCCAGCAGTCCTATAGGACAGGGGGCTAAGGGCTACACCTTC. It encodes CASSPIGQGAKGYTF.

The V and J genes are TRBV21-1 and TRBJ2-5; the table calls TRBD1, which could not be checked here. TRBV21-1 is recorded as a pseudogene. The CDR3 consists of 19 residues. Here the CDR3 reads CASSKVRGSGTGGAETQYF. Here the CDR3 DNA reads TGTGCCAGCAGCAAGGTAAGAGGGTCCGGGACAGGGGGCGCGGAGACCCAGTACTTC.

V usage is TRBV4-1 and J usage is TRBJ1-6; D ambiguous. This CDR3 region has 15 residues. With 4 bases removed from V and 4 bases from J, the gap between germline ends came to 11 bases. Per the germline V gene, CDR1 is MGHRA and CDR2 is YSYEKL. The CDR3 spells CASSPGIQYNSPLHF. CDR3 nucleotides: TGCGCCAGCAGCCCGGGGATTCAGTATAATTCACCCCTCCACTTT.

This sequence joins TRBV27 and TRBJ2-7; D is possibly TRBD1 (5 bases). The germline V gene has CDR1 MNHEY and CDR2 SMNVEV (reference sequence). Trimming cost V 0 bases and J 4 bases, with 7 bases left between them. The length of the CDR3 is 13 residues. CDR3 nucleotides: TGTGCCAGCAGTTTATCGGGGCAGTACGAGCAGTACTTC. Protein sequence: CASSLSGQYEQYF.

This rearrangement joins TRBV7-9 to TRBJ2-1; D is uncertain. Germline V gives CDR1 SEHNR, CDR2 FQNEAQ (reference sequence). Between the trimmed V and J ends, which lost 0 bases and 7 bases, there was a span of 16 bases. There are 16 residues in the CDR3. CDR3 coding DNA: TGTGCCAGCAGCTTAGCCATAGGTCTAACGAGGAATGAGCAGTTCTTC. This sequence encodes CASSLAIGLTRNEQFF.

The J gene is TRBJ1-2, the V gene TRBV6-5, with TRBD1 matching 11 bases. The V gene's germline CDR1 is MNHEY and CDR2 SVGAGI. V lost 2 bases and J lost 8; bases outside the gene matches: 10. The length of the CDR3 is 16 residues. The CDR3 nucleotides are TGTGCCAGCAGTTACACATCCGGGACAGGGGGTATCGGCTACACCTTC. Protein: CASSYTSGTGGIGYTF.

DNA of the CDR3: TGCGCCAGCAGCTTGGAAGGGTTTCAGCCCCAGCATTTT. Amino acid sequence: CASSLEGFQPQHF. J is TRBJ1-5 and V is TRBV5-1; unclear D gene. The CDR3 spans 13 residues. CDR1 is SGHRS, CDR2 YFSETQ, per germline. V was trimmed by 0 bases and J by 6 bases, leaving 7 bases between them.

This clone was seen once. The CDR3 spells CASSVQGAGNTIYF. CDR3 DNA sequence: TGTGCCAGCAGCGTACAGGGGGCTGGAAACACCATATATTTT. The rearrangement joins TRBV3-1 (or the pseudogene TRBV3-2) to TRBJ1-3, with 8 bases matching TRBD1. CDR3 length equals 14 residues. Trimming cost V 5 bases and J 2 bases; bases outside gene matches: 2. Germline V lookup: CDR1 LGHDT, CDR2 YNNKEL (reference sequence).

The CDR3 here is CATSVGPFPWEQYF. As DNA, the CDR3 is TGTGCCACCAGTGTCGGACCGTTCCCTTGGGAGCAGTACTTC. The V and J genes are TRBV24-1 and TRBJ2-7; D is uncertain. The germline gives CDR1 KGHDR, CDR2 SFDVKD. The CDR3 covers 14 residues. The V gene lost 5 bases and the J gene lost 7 bases, with 17 bases spanning the gap.

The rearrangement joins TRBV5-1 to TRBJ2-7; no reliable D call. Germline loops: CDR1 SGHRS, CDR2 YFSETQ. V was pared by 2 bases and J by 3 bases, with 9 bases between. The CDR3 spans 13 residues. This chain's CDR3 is CASSLALGYEQYF. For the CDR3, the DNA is TGCGCCAGCAGCTTAGCCCTCGGCTACGAGCAGTACTTC.

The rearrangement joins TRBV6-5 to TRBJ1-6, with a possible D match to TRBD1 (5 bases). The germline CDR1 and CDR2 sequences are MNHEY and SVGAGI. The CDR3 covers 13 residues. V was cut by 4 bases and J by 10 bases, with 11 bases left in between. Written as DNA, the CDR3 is TGTGCCAGCAGTTTAGGGGCTGGGTCACCCCTCCACTTT. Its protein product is CASSLGAGSPLHF.

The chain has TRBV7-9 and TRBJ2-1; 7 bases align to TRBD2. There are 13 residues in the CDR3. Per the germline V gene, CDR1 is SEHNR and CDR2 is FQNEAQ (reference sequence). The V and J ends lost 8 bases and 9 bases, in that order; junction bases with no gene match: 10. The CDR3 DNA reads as TGTGCCAGCCTCAGGTCGGGAGGAGGTGAGCAGTTCTTC. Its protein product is CASLRSGGGEQFF.

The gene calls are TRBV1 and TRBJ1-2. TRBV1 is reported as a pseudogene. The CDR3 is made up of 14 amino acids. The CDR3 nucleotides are TGCACCAGCAGGGTAATGCGAAAGACCTATGGCTACACCTTC. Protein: CTSRVMRKTYGYTF.

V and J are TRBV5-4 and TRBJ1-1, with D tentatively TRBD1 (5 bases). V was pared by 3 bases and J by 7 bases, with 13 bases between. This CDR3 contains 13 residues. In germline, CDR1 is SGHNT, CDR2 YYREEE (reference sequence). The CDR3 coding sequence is TGTGCCAGCAGCTGGGGAGGGGAGGATGAAGCTTTCTTT. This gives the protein CASSWGGEDEAFF.

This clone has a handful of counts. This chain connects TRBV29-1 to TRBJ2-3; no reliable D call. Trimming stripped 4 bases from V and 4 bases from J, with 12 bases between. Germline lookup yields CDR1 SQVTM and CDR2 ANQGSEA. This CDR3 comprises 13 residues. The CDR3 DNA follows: TGCAGCGTTGGTACCTCGGGCGCAGATACGCAGTATTTT. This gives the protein CSVGTSGADTQYF.

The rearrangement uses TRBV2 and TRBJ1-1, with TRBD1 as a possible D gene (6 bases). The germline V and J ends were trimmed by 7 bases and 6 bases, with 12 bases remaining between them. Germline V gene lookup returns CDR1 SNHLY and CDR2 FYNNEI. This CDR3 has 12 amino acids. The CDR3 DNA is TGTGCCAGCAACAGGGACAAGCCTGAAGCTTTCTTT. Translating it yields CASNRDKPEAFF.

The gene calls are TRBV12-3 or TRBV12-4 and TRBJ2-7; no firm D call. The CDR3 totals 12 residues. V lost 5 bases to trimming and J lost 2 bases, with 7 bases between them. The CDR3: CASSPDTYEQYF. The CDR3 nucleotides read TGTGCCAGCAGTCCCGACACCTACGAGCAGTACTTC.

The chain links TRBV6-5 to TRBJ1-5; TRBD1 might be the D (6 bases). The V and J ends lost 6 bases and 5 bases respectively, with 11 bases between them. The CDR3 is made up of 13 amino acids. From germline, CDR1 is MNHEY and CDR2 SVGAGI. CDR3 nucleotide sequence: TGTGCCAGCAGCACGACAGGTTATCAGCCCCAGCATTTT. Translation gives CASSTTGYQPQHF.

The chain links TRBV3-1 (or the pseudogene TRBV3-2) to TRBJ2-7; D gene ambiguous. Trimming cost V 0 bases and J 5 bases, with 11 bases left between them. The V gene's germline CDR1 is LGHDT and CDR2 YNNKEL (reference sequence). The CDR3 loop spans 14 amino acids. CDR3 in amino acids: CASSQDTVVHEQYF. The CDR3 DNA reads TGTGCCAGCAGCCAAGATACGGTAGTCCACGAGCAGTACTTC.